Listed here are 22 T cell receptor beta chains from one sample, sequenced in a study of OX40 agonist ivuxolimab in advanced cancers. Repertoires were generated with immunoSEQ multiplex PCR, while TCRdb's copy carries only in-frame clones and drops some. This sample has roughly 110,000 clones, with around 93% found just once. Source: CD4+ or CD8+ T cells sorted from blood, taken in a trial of the OX40 agonist ivuxolimab. Receptor source: an adult with an advanced solid tumor such as melanoma, head and neck, liver or kidney cancer.

The chain links TRBV5-6 to TRBJ1-2, with 8 nucleotides matching TRBD1. In germline, CDR1 is SGHDT, CDR2 YYEEEE. V trimming: 0 bases; J trimming: 7 bases; junction bases outside the gene matches: 8. There are 15 residues in the CDR3. The CDR3 reads CASSLGQGNSLGYTF. The CDR3 DNA is TGTGCCAGCAGCTTGGGACAGGGGAACTCTCTTGGCTACACCTTC.

V is TRBV7-3 and J is TRBJ1-6; the D is unclear. There are 11 residues in the CDR3. Trimming removed 4 bases at V and 16 bases at J, with 11 bases between. The germline V gene has CDR1 SGHTA and CDR2 FQGTGA. The CDR3 nucleotides are TGTGCCAGCAGCTCCGGAAGCATTCTCCACTTT. Translated, it gives CASSSGSILHF.

The chain joins TRBV4-2 to TRBJ1-2; the D gene is possibly TRBD1 (5 bases). Germline V CDR1 and CDR2: LGHNA, YNFKEQ. Trimming stripped 2 bases from V and 5 bases from J, with 18 bases between. This CDR3 is built from 16 residues. The CDR3 region has the DNA TGTGCCAGCAGCCAAAACACAGGTTCCTTAGAATATGGCTACACCTTC. This encodes CASSQNTGSLEYGYTF.

The chain has TRBV11-3 and TRBJ1-4; 8 nucleotides agree with TRBD1. Germline trimming cut 5 bases from V and 8 bases from J; bases unmatched to any gene: 10. The germline gives CDR1 SGHNT, CDR2 YENEEA. CDR3 size: 15 residues. CDR3 coding DNA: TGTGCCAGCAGCCGGTACCCGGGACAGGAGGAAAAACTGTTTTTT. This codes for CASSRYPGQEEKLFF.

V is TRBV19 and J is TRBJ2-5; 13 bases fit TRBD2. J was trimmed by 8 bases and V by 4 bases; bases with no gene match: 1. The CDR3 is 13 amino acids. Looked up from germline, CDR1 is LNHDA and CDR2 is SQIVND (reference sequence). In DNA form, the CDR3 reads TGTGCCAGTAGTAGACTAGCGGGAGGAACCCAGTACTTC. It encodes CASSRLAGGTQYF.

CDR3 bases: TGTGCCAGCATGAGGGAATGGGATTCACCCCTCCACTTT. Translation: CASMREWDSPLHF. This sequence joins TRBV27 and TRBJ1-6; D gene uncertain. Germline V CDR1 and CDR2: MNHEY, SMNVEV (reference sequence). The CDR3 runs 13 residues. Trimming shortened V by 7 bases and J by 8 bases, and 12 bases separated the two germline ends.

The table lists this clone with a count of one. The CDR3 here is CAWSVRGVDGYTF. CDR3 sequence (DNA): TGTGCCTGGAGTGTACGGGGGGTTGATGGCTACACCTTC. V gene TRBV30 combines with J gene TRBJ1-2, with D possibly being TRBD1 (5 bases). The V gene's germline CDR1 is GTSNPN and CDR2 SVGIG (reference sequence). This CDR3 region has 13 residues. The V gene lost 0 bases and the J gene lost 6 bases, with 11 bases spanning the gap.

The chain has TRBV21-1 and TRBJ1-1. TRBV21-1 is marked as a pseudogene. This CDR3 spans 12 amino acids. The CDR3 DNA is TGTGCCAGCAGCAATTTGGCAGTAGCAGCTTTCTTT. Translation gives CASSNLAVAAFF.

V and J are TRBV18 and TRBJ2-2; TRBD2 aligns across 8 bases. The CDR3 runs to 15 residues. V dropped 2 bases and J dropped 2; count of bases not matched to a gene: 1. Germline V gene lookup returns CDR1 KGHSH and CDR2 LQKENI. In DNA, the CDR3 is TGTGCCAGCTCACCAGGACTAGCAAACACCGGGGAGCTGTTTTTT. It encodes CASSPGLANTGELFF.

J is TRBJ1-6 and V is TRBV9, with a possible D match to TRBD1 (6 bases). Trimming left V 3 bases short and J 9 bases short, with 13 bases between. Germline values: CDR1 SGDLS, CDR2 YYNGEE. CDR3 size: 14 residues. The CDR3 DNA sequence: TGTGCCAGCAGCGCCACAGGGTTGGGTTCACCCCTCCACTTT. It encodes CASSATGLGSPLHF.

The V call is TRBV28, the J call TRBJ1-1; D is unresolved. With 8 bases removed from V and 1 base from J, the gap between germline ends came to 20 bases. Germline V CDR1 and CDR2: MDHEN, SYDVKM. The CDR3 consists of 16 residues. The CDR3 DNA reads as TGTGCCAGCCCCCCTCGGCGGGATCTACGGAACACTGAAGCTTTCTTT. This encodes CASPPRRDLRNTEAFF.

The genes are TRBV5-1 and TRBJ1-6; TRBD1 matches 7 bases. The V gene's germline CDR1 is SGHRS and CDR2 YFSETQ. The CDR3 spans 15 residues. Trimming at V came to 4 bases and at J to 5 bases, leaving 6 bases not matched to a gene. CDR3 nucleotides: TGCGCCAGCAGCCTACGACAGGGTGATAATTCACCCCTCCACTTT. It translates to CASSLRQGDNSPLHF.

The V call is TRBV6-6, the J call TRBJ2-1, with 10 positions matching TRBD2. This CDR3 comprises 15 residues. V dropped 6 bases and J dropped 4; count of bases not matched to a gene: 6. The germline V gene encodes CDR1 MNHNY and CDR2 SVGAGI (reference sequence). The chain's CDR3 is CASRGAGGKYNEQFF. CDR3 sequence (DNA): TGTGCCAGCAGGGGAGCGGGAGGGAAATACAATGAGCAGTTCTTC.

This chain uses TRBV28 with TRBJ2-2; D not resolved. The CDR3 contains 15 residues. V lost 6 bases and J lost 0, with 11 bases in between. Germline values: CDR1 MDHEN, CDR2 SYDVKM. DNA of the CDR3: TGTGCCAGCAGACTCCCGCAAACGAACACCGGGGAGCTGTTTTTT. It is translated as CASRLPQTNTGELFF. Full variable domain (rest looked up from reference TRBV28 and TRBJ2-2): DVKVTQSSRYLVKRTGEKVFLECVQDMDHENMFWYRQDPGLGLRLIYFSYDVKMKEKGDIPEGYSVSREKKERFSLILESASTNQTSMYLCASRLPQTNTGELFFGEGSRLTVL.

The chain couples TRBV5-8 to TRBJ2-1; D gene ambiguous. Germline CDR1 is SGHTS and CDR2 is YDEGEE. V dropped 4 bases and J dropped 11 bases, with 10 bases sitting between them. This CDR3 region has 11 residues. The CDR3 is CASSLHPQQFF. For the CDR3, the DNA is TGTGCCAGCAGCCTTCACCCTCAGCAGTTCTTC.

The rearrangement uses TRBV28 and TRBJ1-4; D not certain. The CDR3 covers 15 residues. Germline CDR1 MDHEN, CDR2 SYDVKM. Trimming left V 2 bases short and J 5 bases short, with 12 bases between. The CDR3 loop reads CASSLNVDLNEKLFF. The CDR3 bases are TGTGCCAGCAGTTTAAATGTCGACCTCAATGAAAAACTGTTTTTT.

This chain connects TRBV6-1 to TRBJ2-5; D uncertain. Germline V gives CDR1 MNHNS, CDR2 SASEGT. V dropped 11 bases and J dropped 2 bases, with 15 bases sitting between them. This CDR3 has 13 amino acids. The CDR3 sequence is CACYNRAQETQYF. The CDR3 DNA sequence: TGTGCCTGTTACAATAGGGCACAAGAGACCCAGTACTTC.

The chain uses TRBV6-6 and TRBJ2-7; D not resolved. CDR3 length equals 13 residues. Germline values: CDR1 MNHNY, CDR2 SVGAGI (reference sequence). Trimming stripped 7 bases from V and 6 bases from J, with 16 bases between. CDR3 loop: CASKVDGFSEQYF. The CDR3 DNA sequence: TGTGCCAGCAAAGTTGACGGGTTTTCCGAGCAGTACTTC.

Only one count was recorded for this clone. The chain's CDR3 is CARTEPWGSYEQYF. The CDR3, as DNA: TGTGCCAGAACGGAACCTTGGGGCTCCTACGAGCAGTACTTC. This chain joins TRBV6-5 and TRBJ2-7, with no clear D. CDR1 is MNHEY and CDR2 is SVGAGI in the germline V gene. The V and J ends lost 9 bases and 0 bases respectively, with 15 bases between them. The CDR3 totals 14 residues.

This clone was detected only once. DNA for the CDR3: TGTGCCAGCAGTTCGACAGGCGTGACAGATACGCAGTATTTT. Translating gives CASSSTGVTDTQYF. The chain couples TRBV28 to TRBJ2-3, with D perhaps matching TRBD1 (6 bases). Deletions cut 4 bases from V and 3 bases from J, with 11 bases between. The CDR3 contains 14 residues. CDR1 is MDHEN, CDR2 SYDVKM, per germline. Combining the CDR3 with reference TRBV28 and TRBJ2-3 gives the whole variable domain DVKVTQSSRYLVKRTGEKVFLECVQDMDHENMFWYRQDPGLGLRLIYFSYDVKMKEKGDIPEGYSVSREKKERFSLILESASTNQTSMYLCASSSTGVTDTQYFGPGTRLTVL.

This clone was seen just once. This sequence joins TRBV12-5 and TRBJ1-1, with 11 nucleotides matching TRBD1. The CDR3 length is 15 residues. J was trimmed by 5 bases and V by 6 bases; bases with no gene match: 8. Germline loops: CDR1 LGHNT, CDR2 FRNRAP. The DNA of the CDR3 is TGTGCTAGTGGCCGTCCGGACAGGGGGCAAACTGAAGCTTTCTTT. Translation: CASGRPDRGQTEAFF.

This clone was counted a single time. The gene calls are TRBV9 and TRBJ2-1, with 14 bases matching TRBD2. Germline V gene data show CDR1 as SGDLS and CDR2 as YYNGEE. V gave up 4 bases and J gave up 5 bases; unmatched junction bases: 5. The CDR3 has 16 residues. The chain's CDR3 is CASSRGLAGAHNEQFF. DNA of the CDR3: TGTGCCAGCAGCCGGGGACTAGCGGGAGCCCACAATGAGCAGTTCTTC.